Listed here are 5 T cell receptor beta chains from one sample, sequenced in a study of cytomegalovirus exposure and HLA in healthy donors. The PCR contained 60 Vbeta and 13 Jbeta primers. Only in-frame clones appear in the TCRdb table, and some are missing; sequencing was by immunoSEQ multiplex PCR. The table lists over 65,000 clones, around 75% of them singletons. Sequencing input: PBMCs. The receptors originated from a man aged 35-49 years in good health and CMV-seronegative.

The chain recombines TRBV29-1 with TRBJ2-3, with 7 bases matching TRBD1. V was clipped by 8 bases and J by 4 bases; unmatched bases: 3. The CDR3 contains 11 residues. The germline V gene has CDR1 SQVTM and CDR2 ANQGSEA. CDR3 sequence (DNA): TGCAGCATTCAGGGGGCAGATACGCAGTATTTT. Protein product: CSIQGADTQYF.

The chain uses TRBV27 and TRBJ2-7; 7 bases agree with TRBD1. The V segment lost 6 bases and the J segment 0 bases; nucleotides outside the gene matches: 5. Germline values: CDR1 MNHEY, CDR2 SMNVEV (reference sequence). There are 14 residues in the CDR3. The CDR3 loop reads CASSRTGPSYEQYF. CDR3 sequence (DNA): TGTGCCAGCAGCCGGACAGGCCCCTCCTACGAGCAGTACTTC.

This clone turned up a few times. The chain carries TRBV18 and TRBJ2-2; possibly TRBD1 for D (6 bases). The V gene's germline CDR1 is KGHSH and CDR2 LQKENI. V was cut by 0 bases and J by 7 bases, with 15 bases left in between. The CDR3 runs to 16 residues. CDR3 residues: CASSPPEQGIGGELFF. The CDR3, as DNA: TGTGCCAGCTCACCACCGGAACAGGGTATTGGCGGGGAGCTGTTTTTT.

This sequence joins TRBV5-8 and TRBJ2-7, with D perhaps matching TRBD1 (5 bases). This CDR3 has 13 amino acids. Germline V gene lookup returns CDR1 SGHTS and CDR2 YDEGEE. The V and J ends lost 5 bases and 3 bases respectively, with 12 bases between them. This CDR3 reads CASSQMTDYEQYF. The CDR3 bases are TGTGCCAGCAGTCAAATGACAGACTACGAGCAGTACTTC.

The chain carries TRBV28 and TRBJ1-5; no reliable D call. V gave up 10 bases and J gave up 0 bases, with 16 bases separating them. Germline-derived CDR1 and CDR2 are MDHEN and SYDVKM. The CDR3 has 15 residues. CDR3 region: CAIKTTSYSNQPQHF. The CDR3 DNA sequence: TGTGCCATCAAGACTACTAGTTATAGCAATCAGCCCCAGCATTTT.